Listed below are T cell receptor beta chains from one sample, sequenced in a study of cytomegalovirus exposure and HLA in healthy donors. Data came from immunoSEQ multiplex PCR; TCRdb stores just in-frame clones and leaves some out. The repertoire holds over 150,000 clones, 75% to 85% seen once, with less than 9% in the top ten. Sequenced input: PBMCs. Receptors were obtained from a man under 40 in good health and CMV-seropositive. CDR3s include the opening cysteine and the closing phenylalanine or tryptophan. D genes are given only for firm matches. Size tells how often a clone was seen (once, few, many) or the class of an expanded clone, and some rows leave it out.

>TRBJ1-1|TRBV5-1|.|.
CASSGQTMNTEAFF
TGCGCCAGCTCCGGACAGACCATGAACACTGAAGCTTTCTTT
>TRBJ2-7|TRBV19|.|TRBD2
CASSSSGSGAYEQYF
TGTGCCAGTAGTAGTAGCGGGTCCGGGGCGTACGAGCAGTACTTC
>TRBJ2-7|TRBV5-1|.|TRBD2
CASSLGGLAGGQSEQYF
TGCGCCAGCAGCTTGGGGGGACTAGCGGGAGGGCAGAGCGAGCAGTACTTC
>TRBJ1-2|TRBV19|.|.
CASSIARTESHGYTF
TGTGCCAGTAGTATAGCTCGGACAGAGAGCCATGGCTACACCTTC
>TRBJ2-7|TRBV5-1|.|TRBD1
CASSGGTGISHEQYF
TGCGCCAGCAGCGGTGGGACAGGGATTTCCCACGAGCAGTACTTC
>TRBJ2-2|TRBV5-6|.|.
CASSLQRGSTGELFF
TGTGCCAGCAGCTTGCAACGGGGTAGTACCGGGGAGCTGTTTTTT
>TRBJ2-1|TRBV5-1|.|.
CASSRTSGVDEQFF
TGCGCCAGCAGCAGAACCTCAGGGGTCGATGAGCAGTTCTTC
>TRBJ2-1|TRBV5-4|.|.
CASSSELTSYEQFF
TGTGCCAGCAGCTCCGAATTAACTAGCTATGAGCAGTTCTTC
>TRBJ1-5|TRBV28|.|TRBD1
CATVRTGNSSQPQHF
TGTGCCACCGTGAGGACAGGTAATAGCAGTCAGCCCCAGCATTTT
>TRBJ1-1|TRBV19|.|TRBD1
CASSRDREDTEAFF
TGTGCCAGTAGTAGAGACAGGGAGGACACTGAAGCTTTCTTT
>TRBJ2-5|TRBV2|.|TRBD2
CASSDPAGGQETQYF
TGTGCCAGCAGTGACCCAGCGGGGGGGCAAGAGACCCAGTACTTC
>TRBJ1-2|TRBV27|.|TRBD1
CASSLAPGQGYYGYTF
TGTGCCAGCAGTCTAGCCCCAGGACAGGGATACTATGGCTACACCTTC
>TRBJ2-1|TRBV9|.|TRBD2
CASSQEASGGLSSYNEQFF
TGTGCCAGCAGCCAAGAGGCTAGCGGGGGCCTCAGCTCCTACAATGAGCAGTTCTTC
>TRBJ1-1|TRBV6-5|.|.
CASSKTWRTEAFF
TGTGCCAGCAGTAAGACATGGCGCACTGAAGCTTTCTTT
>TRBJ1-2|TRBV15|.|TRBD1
CATSVDRVGGYTF
TGTGCCACCAGCGTAGACAGGGTCGGAGGCTACACCTTC
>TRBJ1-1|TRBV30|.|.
CAWSTGDGDTEAFF
TGTGCCTGGAGTACGGGGGATGGTGACACTGAAGCTTTCTTT
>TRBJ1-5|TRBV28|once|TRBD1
CASSSGQGVLDQPQHF
TGTGCCAGCAGTTCCGGACAGGGCGTTTTGGATCAGCCCCAGCATTTT
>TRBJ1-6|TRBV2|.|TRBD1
CARRTGFAPLHF
TGTGCCAGGAGGACAGGATTTGCGCCCCTCCACTTT
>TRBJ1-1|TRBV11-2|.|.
CASSLELTPTLGAFF
TGTGCCAGCAGCTTAGAACTGACACCAACGTTGGGAGCTTTCTTT
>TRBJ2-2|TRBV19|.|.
CASSFGVRNTGELFF
TGTGCCAGTTCTTTCGGGGTACGAAACACCGGGGAGCTGTTTTTT
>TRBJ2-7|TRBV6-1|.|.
CATTPDSTYEQYF
TGTGCCACCACCCCTGACAGTACCTACGAGCAGTACTTC
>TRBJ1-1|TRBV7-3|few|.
CASSPSGSNTEAFF
TGTGCCAGCAGCCCGTCGGGGTCGAACACTGAAGCTTTCTTT
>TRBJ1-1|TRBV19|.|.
CASNLRDTLNTEAFF
TGTGCCAGTAACCTCCGGGACACCCTGAACACTGAAGCTTTCTTT
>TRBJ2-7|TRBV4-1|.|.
CASSQEGPGTLFSYEQYF
TGCGCCAGCAGCCAAGAGGGGCCCGGGACACTCTTCTCATACGAGCAGTACTTC
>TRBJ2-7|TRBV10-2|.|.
CASSGRSSYEQYF
TGCGCCAGCAGTGGTCGGAGCTCCTACGAGCAGTACTTC
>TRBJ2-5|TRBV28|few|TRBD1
CASSFGRGLWETQYF
TGTGCCAGCAGTTTCGGCAGGGGGCTCTGGGAGACCCAGTACTTC
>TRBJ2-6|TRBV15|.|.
CATLRGSGANVLTF
TGTGCCACCTTGCGGGGCTCTGGGGCCAACGTCCTGACTTTC
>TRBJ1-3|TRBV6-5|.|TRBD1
CASRQGAESGNTIYF
TGTGCCAGCAGACAGGGGGCTGAGTCCGGAAACACCATATATTTT
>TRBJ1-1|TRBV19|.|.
CARSGRENTEAFF
TGTGCCAGGAGCGGCAGAGAGAACACTGAAGCTTTCTTT
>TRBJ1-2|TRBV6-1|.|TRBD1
CASTGQGGDYGYTF
TGTGCCAGCACAGGACAGGGAGGAGACTATGGCTACACCTTC
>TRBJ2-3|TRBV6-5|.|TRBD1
CASGQGIADTQYF
TGTGCCAGCGGACAGGGGATCGCAGATACGCAGTATTTT
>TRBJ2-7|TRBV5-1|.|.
CASRSSYEQYF
TGCGCCAGCAGGAGCTCCTACGAGCAGTACTTC
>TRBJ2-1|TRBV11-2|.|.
CASSLAVGIYNEQFF
TGTGCCAGCAGCTTAGCGGTCGGTATCTACAATGAGCAGTTCTTC
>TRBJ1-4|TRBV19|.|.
CASSISGLNEKLFF
TGTGCCAGTAGTATCAGCGGACTAAATGAAAAACTGTTTTTT
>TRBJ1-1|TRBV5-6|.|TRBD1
CASSLATGGTEAFF
TGTGCCAGCAGCTTGGCTACAGGGGGAACTGAAGCTTTCTTT
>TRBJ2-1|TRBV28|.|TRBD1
CASSFLGAGGKGEQFF
TGTGCCAGCAGTTTTTTGGGGGCAGGGGGAAAGGGTGAGCAGTTCTTC
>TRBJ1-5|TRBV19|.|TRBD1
CASSSTGGNQPQHF
TGTGCCAGTAGTTCGACAGGGGGCAATCAGCCCCAGCATTTT
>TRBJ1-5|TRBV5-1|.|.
CASSPTGSRAPQPQHF
TGCGCCAGCAGTCCTACCGGGTCGCGAGCACCTCAGCCCCAGCATTTT
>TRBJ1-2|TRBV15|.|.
CATRGGRDYYGYTF
TGTGCCACCAGAGGGGGGAGGGACTACTATGGCTACACCTTC
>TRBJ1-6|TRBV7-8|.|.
CASSLEAGGSPLHF
TGTGCCAGCAGCTTAGAGGCGGGGGGATCACCCCTCCACTTT